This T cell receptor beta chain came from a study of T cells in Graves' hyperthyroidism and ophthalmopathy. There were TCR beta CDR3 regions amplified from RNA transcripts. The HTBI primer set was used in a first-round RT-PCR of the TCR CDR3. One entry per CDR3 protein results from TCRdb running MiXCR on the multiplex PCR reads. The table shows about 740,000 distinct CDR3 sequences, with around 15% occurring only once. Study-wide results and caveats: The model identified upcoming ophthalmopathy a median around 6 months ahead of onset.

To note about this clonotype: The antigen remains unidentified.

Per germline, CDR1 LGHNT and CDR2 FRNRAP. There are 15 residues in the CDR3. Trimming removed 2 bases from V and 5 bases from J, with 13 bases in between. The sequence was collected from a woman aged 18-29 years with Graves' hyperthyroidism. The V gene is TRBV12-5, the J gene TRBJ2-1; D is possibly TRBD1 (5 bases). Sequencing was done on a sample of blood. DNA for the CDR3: TGTGCTAGTGGTTTGAGGCAGGGTGGCCACAATGAGCAGTTCTTC. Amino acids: CASGLRQGGHNEQFF.